In this sample, the clone carrying this T cell receptor beta chain turned up a few times. Its antigen is unidentified. One entry per CDR3 protein, called by TCRdb with MiXCR from the reads. The profile covers 700,000 to 950,000 distinct CDR3 sequences, with approximately 32% appearing a single time and around 12% taken by the ten largest. This sample is drawn from a study of T cell repertoires in cytomegalovirus infection. At the level of the study: In the study, CMV epitopes included recently identified HLA-C-restricted and well-studied HLA-B-restricted ones. CMV infection and matching HLA type were both indicated by public TCR beta signatures. Study-level results: In two of eight donors, the top clonotype was HLA-C-restricted CMV-specific.

The germline CDR1 and CDR2 sequences are SGHAT and FQNNGV. V was pared by 8 bases and J by 9 bases, with 14 bases between. The CDR3 covers 12 residues. The material was cultured CD8+ T cells from PBMCs, obtained from culture after CMV antigen stimulation. The source is a human donor in good health (CMV status not recorded). Some clones in this sample may be carry-over from other donors' samples. This chain joins TRBV11-2 and TRBJ2-1, with D hard to call. This CDR3 is CASSSRDGEQFF. CDR3 coding DNA: TGTGCCAGCTCCTCTCGCGACGGTGAGCAGTTCTTC.